Listed here is a single T cell receptor (beta chain). The target antigen is unknown. The sample comes from a study of molecular identifiers for immune sequencing clone quantification. General study findings and limits: Molecules of identical TCR sharing a barcode could underestimate highly expanded clone sizes.

The CDR3 is made up of 16 amino acids. V was pared by 11 bases and J by 6 bases, with 26 bases between. The germline V gene has CDR1 MDHEN and CDR2 SYDVKM. Bulk TCR libraries used previously described methods and listed TCR primers. One entry per CDR3 protein, called by TCRdb with MiXCR from the PCR reads. The data show some 590,000 distinct CDR3 sequences, 25% seen once. Sequencing was carried out using naive CD8+ T cells from blood, with Jurkat cell RNA spiked in. The subset denotes: FACS-sorted CD8+CD4-CCR7+CD45RA+ naive T cells. V gene TRBV28 combines with J gene TRBJ1-5, with D possibly TRBD1 on 5 matching bases. The clonotype comes from a human donor in good health. Some libraries in this study had Jurkat cell RNA spiked in. Written as DNA, the CDR3 is TGTGCCGGCACCCCCCCGGAAGGGGAGCATGGTCAGCCCCAGCATTTT. This encodes CAGTPPEGEHGQPQHF. Supplemented by reference TRBV28 and TRBJ1-5, the full variable domain reads DVKVTQSSRYLVKRTGEKVFLECVQDMDHENMFWYRQDPGLGLRLIYFSYDVKMKEKGDIPEGYSVSREKKERFSLILESASTNQTSMYLCAGTPPEGEHGQPQHFGDGTRLSIL.